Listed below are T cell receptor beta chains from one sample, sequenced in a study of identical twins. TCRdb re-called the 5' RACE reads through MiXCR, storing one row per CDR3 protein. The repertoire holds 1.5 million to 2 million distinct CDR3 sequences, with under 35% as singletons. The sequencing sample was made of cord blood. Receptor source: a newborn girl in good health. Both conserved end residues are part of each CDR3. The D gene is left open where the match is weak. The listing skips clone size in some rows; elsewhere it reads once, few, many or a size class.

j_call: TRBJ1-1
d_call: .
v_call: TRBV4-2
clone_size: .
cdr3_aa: CASSQDLLNTEAFF
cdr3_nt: TGTGCCAGCAGCCAAGATCTATTGAACACTGAAGCTTTCTTT

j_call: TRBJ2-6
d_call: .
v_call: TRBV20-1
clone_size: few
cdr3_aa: CSAPFWTLSRANVLTF
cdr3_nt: TGCAGTGCCCCCTTTTGGACTCTCTCTCGGGCCAACGTCCTGACTTTC

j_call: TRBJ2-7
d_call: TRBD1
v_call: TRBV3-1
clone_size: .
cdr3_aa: CANSQAIGEPGQRREQYF
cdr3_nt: TGTGCCAACAGCCAAGCAATAGGGGAACCGGGACAGAGGCGCGAGCAGTACTTC

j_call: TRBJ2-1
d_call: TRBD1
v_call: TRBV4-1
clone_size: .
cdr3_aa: CASSQRGQGGISSYNEQFF
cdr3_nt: TGCGCCAGCAGCCAACGGGGACAGGGGGGGATCAGCTCCTACAATGAGCAGTTCTTC

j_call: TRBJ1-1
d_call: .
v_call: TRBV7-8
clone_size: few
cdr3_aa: CASSLASTGTEAFF
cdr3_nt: TGTGCCAGCAGCTTAGCGAGCACCGGGACTGAAGCTTTCTTT

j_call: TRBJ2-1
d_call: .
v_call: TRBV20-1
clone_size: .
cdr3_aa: CSARDSMGLNEQFF
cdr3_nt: TGCAGTGCTAGAGACTCCATGGGACTCAATGAGCAGTTCTTC

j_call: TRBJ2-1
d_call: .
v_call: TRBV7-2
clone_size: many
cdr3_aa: CASSLVQSPYNEQFF
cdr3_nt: TGTGCCAGCAGCTTAGTGCAATCCCCCTACAATGAGCAGTTCTTC

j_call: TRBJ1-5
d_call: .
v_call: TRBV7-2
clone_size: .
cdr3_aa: CASSPRSRQPQHF
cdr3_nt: TGTGCCAGCAGCCCGCGGTCTAGGCAGCCCCAGCATTTT

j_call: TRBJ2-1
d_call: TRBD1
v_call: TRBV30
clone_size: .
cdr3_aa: CAWSVQRTGPHLRAQFF
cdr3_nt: TGTGCCTGGAGTGTACAGAGGACAGGCCCCCACCTAAGGGCGCAGTTCTTC

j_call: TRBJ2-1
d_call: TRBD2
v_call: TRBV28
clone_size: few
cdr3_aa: CAGSLAGEDGEQFF
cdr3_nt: TGTGCCGGCAGTTTAGCGGGAGAGGATGGTGAGCAGTTCTTC

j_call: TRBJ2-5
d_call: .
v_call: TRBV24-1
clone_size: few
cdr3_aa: CATSDGTISQETQYF
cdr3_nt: TGTGCCACCAGTGATGGGACAATTAGCCAAGAGACCCAGTACTTC

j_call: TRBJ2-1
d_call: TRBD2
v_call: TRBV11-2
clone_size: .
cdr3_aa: CASSFGGGGVNEQFF
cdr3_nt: TGTGCCAGCAGCTTCGGCGGGGGGGGCGTCAATGAGCAGTTCTTC

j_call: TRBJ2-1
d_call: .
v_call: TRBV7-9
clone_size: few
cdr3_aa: CASSLLEGPSYNEQFF
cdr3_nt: TGTGCCAGCAGCTTACTCGAGGGTCCCTCCTACAATGAGCAGTTCTTC

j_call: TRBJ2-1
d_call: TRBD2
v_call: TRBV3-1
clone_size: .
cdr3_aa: CASSLRLAGITSYNEQFF
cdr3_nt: TGTGCCAGCAGCCTCAGACTAGCGGGAATTACTTCCTACAATGAGCAGTTCTTC

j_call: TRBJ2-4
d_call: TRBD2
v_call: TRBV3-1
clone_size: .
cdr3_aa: CASSPKSTSGSFKNVQYF
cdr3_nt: TGTGCCAGCAGCCCGAAGTCGACTAGCGGGTCATTTAAAAACGTTCAGTACTTC

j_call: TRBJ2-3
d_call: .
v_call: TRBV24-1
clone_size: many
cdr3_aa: CATSDLRGTDTQYF
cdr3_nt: TGTGCCACCAGTGATTTGAGGGGCACAGATACGCAGTATTTT

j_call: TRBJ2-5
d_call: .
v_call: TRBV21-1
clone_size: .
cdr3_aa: CASSKVGGVFQETQYF
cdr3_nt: TGTGCCAGCAGCAAAGTTGGGGGGGTATTTCAAGAGACCCAGTACTTC

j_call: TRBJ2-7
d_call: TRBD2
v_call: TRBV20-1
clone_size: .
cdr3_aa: CSARRLAPTYEQYF
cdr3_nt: TGCAGTGCTAGAAGACTAGCCCCTACCTATGAGCAGTACTTC

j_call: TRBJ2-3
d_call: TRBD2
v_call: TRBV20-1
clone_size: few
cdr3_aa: CSAVGLAGGDRDTQYF
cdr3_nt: TGCAGTGCAGTCGGACTAGCGGGGGGCGACAGAGATACGCAGTATTTT

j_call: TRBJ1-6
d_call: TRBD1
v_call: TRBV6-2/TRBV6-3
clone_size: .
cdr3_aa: CASIQTGTGNSPLHF
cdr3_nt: TGTGCCAGCATCCAAACCGGGACAGGAAATTCACCCCTCCACTTT

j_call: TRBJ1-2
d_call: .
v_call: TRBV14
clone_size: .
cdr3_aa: CASSRTGRRGGYTF
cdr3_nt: TGTGCCAGCAGCCGAACCGGACGCAGGGGAGGCTACACCTTC

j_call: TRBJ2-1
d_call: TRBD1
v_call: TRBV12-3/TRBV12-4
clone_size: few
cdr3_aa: CASSPVGTVVQFF
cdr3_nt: TGTGCCAGCAGCCCCGTGGGGACAGTAGTGCAGTTCTTC

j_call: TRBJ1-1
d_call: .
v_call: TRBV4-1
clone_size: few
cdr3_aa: CASSQPLAKGENTEAFF
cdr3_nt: TGCGCCAGCAGCCAACCATTGGCTAAGGGGGAGAACACTGAAGCTTTCTTT

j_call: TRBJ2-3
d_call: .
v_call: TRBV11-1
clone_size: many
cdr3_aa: CASRPTGSITDTQYF
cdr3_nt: TGTGCCAGCAGGCCAACAGGGAGTATAACAGATACGCAGTATTTT

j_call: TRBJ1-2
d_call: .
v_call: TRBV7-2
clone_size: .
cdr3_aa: CASSLVGWEERGYTF
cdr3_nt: TGTGCCAGCAGCTTAGTGGGTTGGGAGGAACGGGGCTACACCTTC

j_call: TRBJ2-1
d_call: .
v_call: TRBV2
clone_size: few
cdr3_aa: CASRVDSGIYNEQFF
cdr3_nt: TGTGCCAGCAGGGTCGACTCAGGCATCTACAATGAGCAGTTCTTC

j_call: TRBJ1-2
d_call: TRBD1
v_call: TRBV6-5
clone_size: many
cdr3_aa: CASSRPGQGNYGYTF
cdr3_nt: TGTGCCAGCAGCCGTCCGGGACAGGGAAACTATGGCTACACCTTC

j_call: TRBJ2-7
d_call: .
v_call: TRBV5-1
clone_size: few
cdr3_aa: CASSGSLYNEQYF
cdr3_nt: TGCGCCAGCAGCGGGAGTCTCTACAATGAGCAGTACTTC

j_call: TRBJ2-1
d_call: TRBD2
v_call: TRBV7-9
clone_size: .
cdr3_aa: CASRLTSGSLIAWNEQFF
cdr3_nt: TGTGCCAGCCGCTTGACTAGCGGGAGTCTCATCGCGTGGAATGAGCAGTTCTTC

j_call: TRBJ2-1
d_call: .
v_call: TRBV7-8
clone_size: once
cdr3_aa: CASSSLSGVGYNEQFF
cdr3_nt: TGCGCCAGCAGCTCCTTGTCGGGGGTAGGCTACAATGAGCAGTTCTTC

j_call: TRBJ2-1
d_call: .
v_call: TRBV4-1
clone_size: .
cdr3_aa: CASSQPHRGSSYNEQFF
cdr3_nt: TGCGCCAGCAGCCAACCTCATCGGGGGAGCTCCTACAATGAGCAGTTCTTC

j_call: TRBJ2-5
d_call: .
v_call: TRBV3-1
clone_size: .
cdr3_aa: CASSQDPSATQYF
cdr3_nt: TGTGCCAGCAGCCAAGATCCAAGCGCGACCCAGTACTTC

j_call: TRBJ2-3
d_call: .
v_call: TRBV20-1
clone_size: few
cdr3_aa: CSARDTENTQYF
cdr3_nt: TGCAGTGCTAGAGATACGGAGAATACGCAGTATTTT

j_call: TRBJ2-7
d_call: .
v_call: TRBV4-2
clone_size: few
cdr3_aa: CASSLQADRMGSEQYF
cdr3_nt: TGTGCCAGCAGCCTCCAGGCGGACAGAATGGGAAGCGAGCAGTACTTC

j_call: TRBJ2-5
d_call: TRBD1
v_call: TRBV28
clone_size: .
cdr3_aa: CASSLISGQGAREQYF
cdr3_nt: TGTGCCAGCAGTTTAATTTCCGGACAGGGGGCACGGGAGCAGTACTTC

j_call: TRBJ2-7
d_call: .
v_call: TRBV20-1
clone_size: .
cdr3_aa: CSANGPASYEQYF
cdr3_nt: TGCAGTGCCAACGGTCCAGCCTCCTACGAGCAGTACTTC